This T cell receptor (beta chain) derives from a study of response to subunit inactivated influenza vaccine. Trimming cost V 1 base and J 7 bases, with 13 bases left between them. The V gene's germline CDR1 is GTSNPN and CDR2 SVGIG (reference sequence). The length of the CDR3 is 13 residues. TCRdb analysed the RT-PCR reads with MiXCR anew, one entry per CDR3 protein. The sample has hundreds of thousands of distinct CDR3 sequences, 11% seen once. The data also belong to a second study, concerning T cells expressing NK-cell markers. In that study: What made the TCR beta cDNA was 5'RACE template switching with UMIs.

This sequence joins TRBV30 and TRBJ2-5; the D gene is possibly TRBD1 (5 bases). The sequence was obtained from a middle-aged man who received an inactivated influenza vaccine. Sequencing used PBMCs from blood, obtained on the day of vaccination. DNA of the CDR3: TGTGCCTGGAGTGACCTGGACATCTCGACCCAGTACTTC. Encoded protein: CAWSDLDISTQYF.